The 16 T cell receptor beta chains given below trace back to one sample, sequenced in a study of blood T cell repertoires in COVID-19. The assay was immunoSEQ multiplex PCR, and TCRdb's table has in-frame clones only and misses some. This repertoire shows about 230,000 clones, approximately 84% found once; its top ten account for 11%. Source material: peripheral blood. These receptors were taken from a man in his fifties with COVID-19, enrolled during active disease.

This rearrangement joins TRBV18 to TRBJ1-4, with D perhaps TRBD1 (6 bases). Trimming removed 3 bases at V and 7 bases at J, with 15 bases between. The germline V gene has CDR1 KGHSH and CDR2 LQKENI. This CDR3 region has 15 residues. For the CDR3, the DNA is TGTGCCAGCTCACCCGTGACAGGTCGGCCTGAAAAACTGTTTTTT. This encodes CASSPVTGRPEKLFF.

The CDR3 DNA follows: TGTGCCAGCAGTTACCTCCCGAAATCGGCCTACGAGCAGTACTTC. Amino acid sequence: CASSYLPKSAYEQYF. The rearrangement links TRBV6-5 to TRBJ2-7; D unresolved. Germline-derived CDR1 and CDR2 are MNHEY and SVGAGI. Between the trimmed V and J ends, which lost 2 bases and 2 bases, there was a span of 13 bases. The CDR3 covers 15 residues.

CDR3 in amino acids: CASSVDVSAGNTIYF. The CDR3 region has the DNA TGTGCCAGCAGCGTAGATGTCAGCGCTGGAAACACCATATATTTT. V and J are TRBV9 and TRBJ1-3; no clear D. V dropped 0 bases and J dropped 2 bases, with 9 bases sitting between them. The CDR3 is made up of 15 amino acids. CDR1 and CDR2 from the germline V gene are SGDLS and YYNGEE.

J is TRBJ2-4 and V is TRBV6-2 or TRBV6-3; maybe TRBD2 (5 bases). Trimming cost V 0 bases and J 1 base, with 10 bases left between them. The length of the CDR3 is 16 residues. The germline gives CDR1 MNHEY, CDR2 SVGEGT. The CDR3 DNA reads TGTGCCAGCAGTTACTCCGGGGAGATGGCCAAAAACATTCAGTACTTC. Encoded protein: CASSYSGEMAKNIQYF.

This clone was counted a single time. The chain joins TRBV18 to TRBJ2-2, with D unresolved. CDR1 and CDR2 (germline): KGHSH, LQKENI. V was clipped by 0 bases and J by 0 bases, with 8 bases between them. The CDR3 sequence is 16 residues long. The CDR3 reads CASSPPSIANTGELFF. The DNA of the CDR3 is TGTGCCAGCTCACCACCGAGTATCGCGAACACCGGGGAGCTGTTTTTT.

This chain links TRBV2 with TRBJ1-2; a weak D match, TRBD1 (5 bases). Looked up from germline, CDR1 is SNHLY and CDR2 is FYNNEI. Trimming stripped 2 bases from V and 3 bases from J, with 10 bases between. The CDR3 covers 14 residues. The CDR3 region is CASSEQGIDYGYTF. Written as DNA, the CDR3 is TGTGCCAGCAGTGAACAGGGTATCGACTATGGCTACACCTTC.

The genes are TRBV11-2 and TRBJ2-2; D not certain. CDR1 and CDR2 (germline): SGHAT, FQNNGV. Trimming stripped 3 bases from V and 5 bases from J, with 7 bases between. The CDR3 has 13 amino acids. The CDR3 sequence is CASSLSLTGELFF. CDR3 DNA sequence: TGTGCCAGCAGCTTGAGCCTAACCGGGGAGCTGTTTTTT. Filled out from reference TRBV11-2 and TRBJ2-2, the complete variable domain reads EAGVAQSPRYKIIEKRQSVAFWCNPISGHATLYWYQQILGQGPKLLIQFQNNGVVDDSQLPKDRFSAERLKGVDSTLKIQPAKLEDSAVYLCASSLSLTGELFFGEGSRLTVL.

This clone appeared once. The chain has TRBV5-8 and TRBJ2-5; possibly TRBD1 for D (5 bases). Germline V gene sequence: CDR1 SGHTS, CDR2 YDEGEE. The CDR3 totals 13 residues. V gave up 6 bases and J gave up 1 base, with 10 bases separating them. The CDR3 bases are TGTGCCAGCACCCTTAGGGGCCAAGAGACCCAGTACTTC. It translates to CASTLRGQETQYF.

The chain recombines TRBV6-2 or TRBV6-3 with TRBJ2-7; 13 bases line up with TRBD2. The length of the CDR3 is 16 residues. V dropped 5 bases and J dropped 3; count of bases not matched to a gene: 7. CDR1 is MNHEY and CDR2 is SVGEGT in the germline V gene. The CDR3 region has the DNA TGTGCCAGCAGTCCCGGGACTAGCGGGACCTACTACGAGCAGTACTTC. This gives the protein CASSPGTSGTYYEQYF.

The V and J genes are TRBV19 and TRBJ1-6; TRBD1 agrees at 8 bases. The V and J ends lost 5 bases and 7 bases, in that order; junction bases with no gene match: 4. CDR1 and CDR2 from the germline V gene are LNHDA and SQIVND (reference sequence). This CDR3 contains 14 residues. The CDR3: CASSGQGGNSPLHF. In DNA form, the CDR3 reads TGTGCCAGTAGTGGACAGGGAGGAAATTCACCCCTCCACTTT.

This chain joins TRBV10-2 and TRBJ2-7, with a tentative D call TRBD2 (6 bases). The CDR3 sequence is 13 residues long. From germline, CDR1 is WSHSY and CDR2 SAAADI. Trimming stripped 7 bases from V and 3 bases from J, with 13 bases between. DNA of the CDR3: TGCGCCAGCACCCAGACGCGGGGCTACGAGCAGTACTTC. Translation: CASTQTRGYEQYF.

In DNA, the CDR3 is TGTGCCAGCAGCCCCTCGGTGGGCCCAGATACGCAGTATTTT. Its translation is CASSPSVGPDTQYF. The V and J genes are TRBV3-1 (or the pseudogene TRBV3-2) and TRBJ2-3; D is ambiguous. Trimming pared 4 bases from V and 4 bases from J, leaving 12 bases between. Germline CDR1 reads LGHDT; CDR2 reads YNNKEL (reference sequence). The CDR3 totals 14 residues.

The chain carries TRBV14 and TRBJ2-7; 7 nucleotides line up with TRBD1. V dropped 1 base and J dropped 2; count of bases not matched to a gene: 8. CDR1 SGHDN and CDR2 FVKESK come from the germline V gene. The CDR3 sequence is 16 residues long. CDR3 region: CASSQAGGQSPYEQYF. As DNA, the CDR3 is TGTGCCAGCAGCCAAGCTGGGGGACAGAGTCCCTACGAGCAGTACTTC. The full variable domain, completed using reference TRBV14 and TRBJ2-7, is EAGVTQFPSHSVIEKGQTVTLRCDPISGHDNLYWYRRVMGKEIKFLLHFVKESKQDESGMPNNRFLAERTGGTYSTLKVQPAELEDSGVYFCASSQAGGQSPYEQYFGPGTRLTVT.

The chain employs TRBV2 and TRBJ1-3, with TRBD1 identical over 8 bases. With 6 bases clipped from V and 0 bases from J, the junction kept 4 bases outside the gene matches. The CDR3 has 15 residues. The germline CDR1 and CDR2 sequences are SNHLY and FYNNEI. Here the CDR3 reads CASRRQGISGNTIYF. The CDR3 coding sequence is TGTGCCAGCAGAAGACAGGGGATCTCTGGAAACACCATATATTTT.

This clone is a singleton in its sample. The chain recombines TRBV23-1 with TRBJ1-5; the D gene is possibly TRBD1 (5 bases). TRBV23-1 is classed as an ORF, of uncertain function. Trimming cost V 2 bases and J 7 bases, with 18 bases left between them. CDR3 size: 16 residues. This CDR3 is CASSQRPGWWKQPQHF. The CDR3 DNA reads as TGCGCCAGCAGTCAACGGCCAGGGTGGTGGAAACAGCCCCAGCATTTT.

This clone has more than one count but fewer than ten. This sample includes further DNA sequences coding for the same CDR3. This rearrangement joins TRBV4-2 to TRBJ1-6, with D perhaps TRBD1 (5 bases). CDR3 length: 13 residues. Per germline, CDR1 LGHNA and CDR2 YNFKEQ. With 1 base removed from V and 10 bases from J, the gap between germline ends came to 8 bases. This CDR3 is CASSQGGDSPLHF. The CDR3 DNA sequence: TGTGCCAGCAGCCAAGGCGGGGACTCACCCCTCCACTTT.